What follows is one T cell receptor (beta chain) and its context. Germline CDR1 SGHTA, CDR2 FQGNSA. V lost 5 bases and J lost 7, with 6 bases in between. The CDR3 runs 11 residues. As to time point: baseline pretreatment blood. Treatment in this sample: 15 Gy SBRT to primary tumor, nephrectomy 4 weeks later. This sample stems from a study of radiation and T cells in renal cell carcinoma. Generated by immunoSEQ multiplex PCR, the TCRdb table keeps only in-frame clones and is missing some. The sample has about 150,000 clones; 88% are singletons. This sequence originates from a woman aged 70-85 years with renal cell carcinoma. This chain connects TRBV7-2 to TRBJ2-1; D remains ambiguous. Sequencing used blood, obtained from a patient whose treatment included radiotherapy and nephrectomy. In nucleotides, the CDR3 is TGTGCCAGCAGCCCAGTGAATGAGCAGTTCTTC. Its protein is CASSPVNEQFF.